Listed below are T cell receptor beta chains from one sample, sequenced in a study of cytomegalovirus exposure and HLA in healthy donors. Profiled with immunoSEQ multiplex PCR; TCRdb holds only in-frame clones, not every one. The data show some 200,000 clones, almost 85% seen once. The sequenced sample consisted of PBMCs. All receptors come from a woman aged 40 to 55 in good health and CMV-seronegative. Both conserved end residues are part of each CDR3. Each record gives: J gene, clone size, CDR3 length, V gene, D gene, CDR3 protein, CDR3 DNA. A D gene is named only where the DNA matches it firmly. Expanded clones get a size class; other rows say once, few or many, or leave the size out.

j_gene: TRBJ1-2; abundance: NA; len: 14; v_gene: TRBV12-5; d_gene: NA; CDR3aa: CASGPIGRNYGYTF; CDR3nt: TGTGCTAGTGGTCCAATTGGCCGTAACTATGGCTACACCTTC
j_gene: TRBJ2-1; abundance: NA; len: 17; v_gene: TRBV7-9; d_gene: NA; CDR3aa: CASSPRTDTSSYNEQFF; CDR3nt: TGTGCCAGCAGCCCCCGGACAGACACAAGCTCCTACAATGAGCAGTTCTTC
j_gene: TRBJ1-2; abundance: few; len: 15; v_gene: TRBV4-1; d_gene: TRBD1; CDR3aa: CASSQGQGTSYGYTF; CDR3nt: TGCGCCAGCAGCCAAGGACAGGGGACATCCTATGGCTACACCTTC
j_gene: TRBJ1-5; abundance: NA; len: 13; v_gene: TRBV19; d_gene: TRBD1; CDR3aa: CAISRDRNQPQHF; CDR3nt: TGTGCCATTTCCCGGGACAGAAATCAGCCCCAGCATTTT
j_gene: TRBJ1-4; abundance: NA; len: 11; v_gene: TRBV28; d_gene: NA; CDR3aa: CASRTSEKLFF; CDR3nt: TGTGCCAGCAGAACATCTGAAAAACTGTTTTTT
j_gene: TRBJ2-7; abundance: NA; len: 13; v_gene: TRBV11-3; d_gene: TRBD1; CDR3aa: CASSRDRGYEQYF; CDR3nt: TGTGCCAGCAGCAGGGACAGGGGCTACGAGCAGTACTTC
j_gene: TRBJ1-2; abundance: few; len: 14; v_gene: TRBV19; d_gene: TRBD1; CDR3aa: CASTIQRGPHGYTF; CDR3nt: TGTGCCAGTACAATTCAGAGGGGGCCCCATGGCTACACCTTC
j_gene: TRBJ1-1; abundance: NA; len: 12; v_gene: TRBV7-2; d_gene: NA; CDR3aa: CASSSANHGAFF; CDR3nt: TGTGCCAGCAGCTCCGCCAACCACGGGGCTTTCTTT
j_gene: TRBJ1-4; abundance: NA; len: 19; v_gene: TRBV5-8; d_gene: TRBD1; CDR3aa: CASSCTPGQVNVADEKLFF; CDR3nt: TGTGCCAGCAGCTGCACCCCGGGACAGGTTAATGTGGCAGATGAAAAACTGTTTTTT
j_gene: TRBJ2-7; abundance: once; len: 17; v_gene: TRBV29-1; d_gene: NA; CDR3aa: CSLKQEEGGPLSAGQYF; CDR3nt: TGCAGCCTTAAACAAGAGGAGGGGGGGCCTCTAAGCGCCGGGCAGTACTTC
j_gene: TRBJ1-3; abundance: NA; len: 15; v_gene: TRBV30; d_gene: NA; CDR3aa: CAWSVSGSSGNTIYF; CDR3nt: TGTGCCTGGAGTGTCAGTGGGAGCTCTGGAAACACCATATATTTT
j_gene: TRBJ2-1; abundance: few; len: 15; v_gene: TRBV5-1; d_gene: TRBD1; CDR3aa: CASSTGQGAYNEQFF; CDR3nt: TGTGCCAGCAGCACCGGACAGGGAGCCTACAATGAGCAGTTCTTC
j_gene: TRBJ1-6; abundance: few; len: 14; v_gene: TRBV18; d_gene: TRBD1; CDR3aa: CASSPDRDNSPLHF; CDR3nt: TGTGCCAGCTCACCAGACAGGGATAATTCACCCCTCCACTTT
j_gene: TRBJ2-7; abundance: NA; len: 14; v_gene: TRBV9; d_gene: TRBD1; CDR3aa: CASSVGTGNYEQYF; CDR3nt: TGTGCCAGCAGCGTCGGGACAGGGAACTACGAGCAGTACTTC
j_gene: TRBJ2-5; abundance: NA; len: 15; v_gene: TRBV5-6; d_gene: TRBD1; CDR3aa: CASSWGTVSQETQYF; CDR3nt: TGTGCCAGCAGCTGGGGGACAGTCTCTCAAGAGACCCAGTACTTC
j_gene: TRBJ2-6; abundance: NA; len: 17; v_gene: TRBV18; d_gene: TRBD1; CDR3aa: CASSRQGLPSGANVLTF; CDR3nt: TGTGCCAGCTCACGACAGGGGCTCCCCTCTGGGGCCAACGTCCTGACTTTC
j_gene: TRBJ1-2; abundance: once; len: 15; v_gene: TRBV10-3; d_gene: TRBD1; CDR3aa: CAISSPRTGLYGYTF; CDR3nt: TGTGCCATCAGTTCCCCACGGACAGGGCTGTATGGCTACACCTTC
j_gene: TRBJ1-1; abundance: NA; len: 14; v_gene: TRBV19; d_gene: NA; CDR3aa: CASSLLTLGTEAFF; CDR3nt: TGTGCCAGTAGTCTCCTGACACTGGGCACTGAAGCTTTCTTT
j_gene: TRBJ1-2; abundance: NA; len: 14; v_gene: TRBV6-5; d_gene: NA; CDR3aa: CASRPTGGIYGYTF; CDR3nt: TGTGCCAGCAGACCGACCGGGGGTATCTATGGCTACACCTTC
j_gene: TRBJ1-2; abundance: NA; len: 13; v_gene: TRBV19; d_gene: NA; CDR3aa: CASSEDTGLSYTF; CDR3nt: TGTGCCAGTAGCGAGGACACAGGGCTCAGCTACACCTTC